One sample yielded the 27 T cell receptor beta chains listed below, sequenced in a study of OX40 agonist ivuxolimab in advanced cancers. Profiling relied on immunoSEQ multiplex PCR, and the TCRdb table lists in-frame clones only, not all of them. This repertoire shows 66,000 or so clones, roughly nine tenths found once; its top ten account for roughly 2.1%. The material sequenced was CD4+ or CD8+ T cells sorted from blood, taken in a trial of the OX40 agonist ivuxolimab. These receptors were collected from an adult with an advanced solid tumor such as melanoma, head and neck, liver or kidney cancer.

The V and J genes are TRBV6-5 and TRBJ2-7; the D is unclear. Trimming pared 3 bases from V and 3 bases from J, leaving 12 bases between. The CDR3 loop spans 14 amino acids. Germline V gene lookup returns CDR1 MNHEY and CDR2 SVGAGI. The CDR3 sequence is CASSYRPAIYEQYF. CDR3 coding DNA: TGTGCCAGCAGTTATAGACCAGCTATCTACGAGCAGTACTTC.

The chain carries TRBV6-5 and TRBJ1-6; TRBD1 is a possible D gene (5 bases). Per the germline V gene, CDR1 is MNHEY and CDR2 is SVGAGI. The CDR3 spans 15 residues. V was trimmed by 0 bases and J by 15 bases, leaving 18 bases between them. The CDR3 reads CASSYSGDSPGNLHF. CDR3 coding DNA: TGTGCCAGCAGTTACTCAGGGGACTCCCCCGGCAACCTCCACTTT.

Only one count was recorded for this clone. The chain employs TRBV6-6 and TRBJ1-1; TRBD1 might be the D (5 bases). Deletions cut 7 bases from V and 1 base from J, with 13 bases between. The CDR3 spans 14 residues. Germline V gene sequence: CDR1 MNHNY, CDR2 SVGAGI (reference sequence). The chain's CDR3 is CASNLERGNTEAFF. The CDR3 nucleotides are TGTGCCAGCAACCTCGAGAGGGGGAACACTGAAGCTTTCTTT.

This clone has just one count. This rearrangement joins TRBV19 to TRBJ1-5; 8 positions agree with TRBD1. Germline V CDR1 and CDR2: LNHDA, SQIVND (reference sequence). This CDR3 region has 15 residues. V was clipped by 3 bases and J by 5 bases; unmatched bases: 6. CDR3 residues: CASSIWGQAHQPQHF. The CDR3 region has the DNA TGTGCCAGTAGTATTTGGGGACAGGCCCATCAGCCCCAGCATTTT. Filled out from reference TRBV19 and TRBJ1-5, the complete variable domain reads DGGITQSPKYLFRKEGQNVTLSCEQNLNHDAMYWYRQDPGQGLRLIYYSQIVNDFQKGDIAEGYSVSREKKESFPLTVTSAQKNPTAFYLCASSIWGQAHQPQHFGDGTRLSIL.

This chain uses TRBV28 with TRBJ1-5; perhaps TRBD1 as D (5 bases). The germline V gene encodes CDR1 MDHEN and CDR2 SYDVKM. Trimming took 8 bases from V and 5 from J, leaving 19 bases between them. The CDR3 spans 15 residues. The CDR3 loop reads CASRTGGGHDQPQHF. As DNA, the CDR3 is TGTGCCAGCCGCACCGGGGGAGGTCATGATCAGCCCCAGCATTTT.

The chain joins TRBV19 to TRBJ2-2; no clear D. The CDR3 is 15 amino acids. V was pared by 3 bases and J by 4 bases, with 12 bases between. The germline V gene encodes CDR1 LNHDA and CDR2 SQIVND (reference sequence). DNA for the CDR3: TGTGCCAGTAGTATGAAGCTCGTAGGCACCGGGGAGCTGTTTTTT. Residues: CASSMKLVGTGELFF.

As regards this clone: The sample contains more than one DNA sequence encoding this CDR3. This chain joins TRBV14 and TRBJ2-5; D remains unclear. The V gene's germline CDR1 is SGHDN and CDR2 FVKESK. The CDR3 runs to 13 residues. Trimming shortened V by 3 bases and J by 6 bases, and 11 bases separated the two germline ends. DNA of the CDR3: TGTGCCAGCAGCCAGGATGACCTTCAGACCCAGTACTTC. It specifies CASSQDDLQTQYF.

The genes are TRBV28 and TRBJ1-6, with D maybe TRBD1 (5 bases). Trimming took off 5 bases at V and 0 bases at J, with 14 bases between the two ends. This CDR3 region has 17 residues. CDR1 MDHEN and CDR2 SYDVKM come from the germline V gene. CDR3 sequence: CASSNPRGTSYNSPLHF. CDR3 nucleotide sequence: TGTGCCAGCAGTAACCCCCGGGGGACCTCCTATAATTCACCCCTCCACTTT.

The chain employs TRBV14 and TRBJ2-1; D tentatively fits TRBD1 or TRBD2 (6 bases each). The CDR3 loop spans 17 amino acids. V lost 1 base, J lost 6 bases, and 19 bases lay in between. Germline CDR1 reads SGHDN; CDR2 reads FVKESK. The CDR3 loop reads CASSQGRIGGRLNEQFF. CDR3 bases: TGTGCCAGCAGCCAAGGCCGGATAGGGGGGCGCCTCAATGAGCAGTTCTTC.

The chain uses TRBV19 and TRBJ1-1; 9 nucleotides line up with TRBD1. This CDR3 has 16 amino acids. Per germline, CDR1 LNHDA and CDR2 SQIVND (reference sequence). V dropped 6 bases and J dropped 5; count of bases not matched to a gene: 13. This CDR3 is CASSKPGQGTGTEAFF. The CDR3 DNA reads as TGTGCCAGTAGCAAACCGGGACAGGGAACCGGAACTGAAGCTTTCTTT.

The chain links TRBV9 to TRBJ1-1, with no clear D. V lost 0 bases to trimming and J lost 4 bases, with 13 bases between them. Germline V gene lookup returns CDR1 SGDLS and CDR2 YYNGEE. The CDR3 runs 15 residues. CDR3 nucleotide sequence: TGTGCCAGCAGCGTAGAGGGTAGGGTTGCCACTGAAGCTTTCTTT. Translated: CASSVEGRVATEAFF.

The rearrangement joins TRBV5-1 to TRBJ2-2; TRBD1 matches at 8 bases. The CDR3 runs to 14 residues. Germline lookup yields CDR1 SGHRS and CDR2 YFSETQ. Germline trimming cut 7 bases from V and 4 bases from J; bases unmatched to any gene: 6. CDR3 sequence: CASDRTGITGELFF. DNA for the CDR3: TGCGCCAGCGATAGGACAGGGATCACCGGGGAGCTGTTTTTT.

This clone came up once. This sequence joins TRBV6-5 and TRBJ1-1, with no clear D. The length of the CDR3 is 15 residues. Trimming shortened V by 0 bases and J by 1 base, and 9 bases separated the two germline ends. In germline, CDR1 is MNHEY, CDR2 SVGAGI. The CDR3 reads CASSYSPGTNTEAFF. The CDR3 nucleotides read TGTGCCAGCAGTTACTCACCGGGAACGAACACTGAAGCTTTCTTT.

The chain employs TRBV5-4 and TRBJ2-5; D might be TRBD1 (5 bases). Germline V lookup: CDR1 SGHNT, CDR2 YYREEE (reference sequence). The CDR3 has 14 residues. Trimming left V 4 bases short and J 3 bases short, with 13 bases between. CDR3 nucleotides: TGTGCCAGCAGCGGGCGACGCAGGGAAGAGACCCAGTACTTC. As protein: CASSGRRREETQYF.

The CDR3 is CAISEQGDYGYTF. The CDR3 DNA follows: TGTGCCATCAGTGAGCAGGGTGACTATGGCTACACCTTC. J is TRBJ1-2 and V is TRBV10-3, with D maybe TRBD1 (5 bases). V shed 2 bases and J shed 3 bases, with 7 bases lying between them. Germline assignment: CDR1 ENHRY and CDR2 SYGVKD. The CDR3 covers 13 residues.

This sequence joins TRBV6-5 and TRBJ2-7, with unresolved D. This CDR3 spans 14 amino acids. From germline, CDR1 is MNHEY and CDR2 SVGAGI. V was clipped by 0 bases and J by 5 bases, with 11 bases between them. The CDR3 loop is CASSYSRVANEQYF. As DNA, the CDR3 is TGTGCCAGCAGTTACTCACGAGTAGCCAACGAGCAGTACTTC.

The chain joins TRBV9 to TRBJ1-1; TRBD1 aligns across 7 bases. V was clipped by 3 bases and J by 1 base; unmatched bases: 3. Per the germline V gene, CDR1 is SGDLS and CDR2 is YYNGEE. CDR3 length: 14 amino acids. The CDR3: CASSAGTANTEAFF. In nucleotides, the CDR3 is TGTGCCAGCAGCGCGGGGACAGCGAACACTGAAGCTTTCTTT.

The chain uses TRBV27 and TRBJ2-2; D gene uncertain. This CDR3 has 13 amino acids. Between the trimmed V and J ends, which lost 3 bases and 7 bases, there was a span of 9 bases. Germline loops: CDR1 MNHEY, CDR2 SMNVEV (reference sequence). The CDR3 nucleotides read TGTGCCAGCAGTTTTTGGGTCAGCGGGGAGCTGTTTTTT. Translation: CASSFWVSGELFF.

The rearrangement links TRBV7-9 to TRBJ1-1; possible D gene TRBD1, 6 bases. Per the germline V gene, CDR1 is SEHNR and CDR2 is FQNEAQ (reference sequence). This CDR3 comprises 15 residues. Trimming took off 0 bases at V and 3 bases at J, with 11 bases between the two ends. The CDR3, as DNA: TGTGCCAGCAGCTTAGCCGGGGGCTCGGACACTGAAGCTTTCTTT. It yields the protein CASSLAGGSDTEAFF. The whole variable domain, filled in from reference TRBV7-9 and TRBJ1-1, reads DTGVSQNPRHKITKRGQNVTFRCDPISEHNRLYWYRQTLGQGPEFLTYFQNEAQLEKSRLLSDRFSAERPKGSFSTLEIQRTEQGDSAMYLCASSLAGGSDTEAFFGQGTRLTVV.

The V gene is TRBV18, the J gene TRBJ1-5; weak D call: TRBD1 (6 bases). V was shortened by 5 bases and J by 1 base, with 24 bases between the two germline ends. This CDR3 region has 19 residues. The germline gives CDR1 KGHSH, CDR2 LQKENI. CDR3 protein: CASSLRTALIEGSNQPQHF. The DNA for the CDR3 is TGTGCCAGCTCATTAAGGACAGCCCTTATAGAGGGCAGCAATCAGCCCCAGCATTTT.

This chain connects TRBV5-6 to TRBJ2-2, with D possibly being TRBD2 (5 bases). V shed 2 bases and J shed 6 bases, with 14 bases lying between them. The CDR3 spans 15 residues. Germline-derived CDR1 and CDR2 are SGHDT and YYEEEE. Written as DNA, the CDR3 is TGTGCCAGCAGCTTACTAGGGCCTGGGCCCGGGGAGCTGTTTTTT. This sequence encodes CASSLLGPGPGELFF.

The chain's CDR3 is CASSTQGAVWEKLFF. The CDR3 DNA sequence: TGTGCCAGCAGCACACAGGGGGCGGTATGGGAAAAACTGTTTTTT. The gene calls are TRBV5-4 and TRBJ1-4; TRBD1 agrees at 9 bases. The germline CDR1 and CDR2 sequences are SGHNT and YYREEE (reference sequence). The length of the CDR3 is 15 residues. V shed 4 bases and J 8 bases; nucleotides not matched to a gene: 9.

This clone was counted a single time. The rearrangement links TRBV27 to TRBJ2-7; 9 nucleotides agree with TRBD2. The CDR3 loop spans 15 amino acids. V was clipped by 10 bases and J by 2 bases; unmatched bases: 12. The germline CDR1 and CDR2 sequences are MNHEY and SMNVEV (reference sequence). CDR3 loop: CATSKGASGTYEQYF. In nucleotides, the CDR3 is TGTGCCACCTCAAAGGGAGCTAGCGGGACCTACGAGCAGTACTTC.

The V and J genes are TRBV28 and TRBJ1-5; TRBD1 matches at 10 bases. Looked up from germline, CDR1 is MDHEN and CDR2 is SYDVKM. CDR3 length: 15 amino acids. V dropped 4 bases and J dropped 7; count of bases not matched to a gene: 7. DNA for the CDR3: TGTGCCAGCAGTTACCCCGGGACAGGGGCCCAGCCCCAGCATTTT. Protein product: CASSYPGTGAQPQHF.

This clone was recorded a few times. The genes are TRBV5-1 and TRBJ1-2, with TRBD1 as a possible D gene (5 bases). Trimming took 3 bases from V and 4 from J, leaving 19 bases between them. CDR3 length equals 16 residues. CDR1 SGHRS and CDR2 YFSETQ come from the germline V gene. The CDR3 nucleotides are TGCGCCAGCAGCTCCACAGGAGACACTTTCCTCTATGGCTACACCTTC. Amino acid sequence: CASSSTGDTFLYGYTF.

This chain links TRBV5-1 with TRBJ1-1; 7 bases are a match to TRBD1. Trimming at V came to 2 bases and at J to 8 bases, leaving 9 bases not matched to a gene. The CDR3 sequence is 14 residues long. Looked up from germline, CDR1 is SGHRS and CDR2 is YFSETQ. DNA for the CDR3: TGCGCCAGCAGCTTAACTGACAGGGCTGGGGAAGCTTTCTTT. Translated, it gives CASSLTDRAGEAFF.

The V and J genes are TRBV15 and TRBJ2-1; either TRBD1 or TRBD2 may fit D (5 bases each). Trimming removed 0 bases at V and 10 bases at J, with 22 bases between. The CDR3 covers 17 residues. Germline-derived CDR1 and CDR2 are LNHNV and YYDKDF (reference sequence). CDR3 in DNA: TGTGCCACCAGCAGAGATCTAAGGGGACCCCTCATGATAGAGCAGTTCTTC. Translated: CATSRDLRGPLMIEQFF.